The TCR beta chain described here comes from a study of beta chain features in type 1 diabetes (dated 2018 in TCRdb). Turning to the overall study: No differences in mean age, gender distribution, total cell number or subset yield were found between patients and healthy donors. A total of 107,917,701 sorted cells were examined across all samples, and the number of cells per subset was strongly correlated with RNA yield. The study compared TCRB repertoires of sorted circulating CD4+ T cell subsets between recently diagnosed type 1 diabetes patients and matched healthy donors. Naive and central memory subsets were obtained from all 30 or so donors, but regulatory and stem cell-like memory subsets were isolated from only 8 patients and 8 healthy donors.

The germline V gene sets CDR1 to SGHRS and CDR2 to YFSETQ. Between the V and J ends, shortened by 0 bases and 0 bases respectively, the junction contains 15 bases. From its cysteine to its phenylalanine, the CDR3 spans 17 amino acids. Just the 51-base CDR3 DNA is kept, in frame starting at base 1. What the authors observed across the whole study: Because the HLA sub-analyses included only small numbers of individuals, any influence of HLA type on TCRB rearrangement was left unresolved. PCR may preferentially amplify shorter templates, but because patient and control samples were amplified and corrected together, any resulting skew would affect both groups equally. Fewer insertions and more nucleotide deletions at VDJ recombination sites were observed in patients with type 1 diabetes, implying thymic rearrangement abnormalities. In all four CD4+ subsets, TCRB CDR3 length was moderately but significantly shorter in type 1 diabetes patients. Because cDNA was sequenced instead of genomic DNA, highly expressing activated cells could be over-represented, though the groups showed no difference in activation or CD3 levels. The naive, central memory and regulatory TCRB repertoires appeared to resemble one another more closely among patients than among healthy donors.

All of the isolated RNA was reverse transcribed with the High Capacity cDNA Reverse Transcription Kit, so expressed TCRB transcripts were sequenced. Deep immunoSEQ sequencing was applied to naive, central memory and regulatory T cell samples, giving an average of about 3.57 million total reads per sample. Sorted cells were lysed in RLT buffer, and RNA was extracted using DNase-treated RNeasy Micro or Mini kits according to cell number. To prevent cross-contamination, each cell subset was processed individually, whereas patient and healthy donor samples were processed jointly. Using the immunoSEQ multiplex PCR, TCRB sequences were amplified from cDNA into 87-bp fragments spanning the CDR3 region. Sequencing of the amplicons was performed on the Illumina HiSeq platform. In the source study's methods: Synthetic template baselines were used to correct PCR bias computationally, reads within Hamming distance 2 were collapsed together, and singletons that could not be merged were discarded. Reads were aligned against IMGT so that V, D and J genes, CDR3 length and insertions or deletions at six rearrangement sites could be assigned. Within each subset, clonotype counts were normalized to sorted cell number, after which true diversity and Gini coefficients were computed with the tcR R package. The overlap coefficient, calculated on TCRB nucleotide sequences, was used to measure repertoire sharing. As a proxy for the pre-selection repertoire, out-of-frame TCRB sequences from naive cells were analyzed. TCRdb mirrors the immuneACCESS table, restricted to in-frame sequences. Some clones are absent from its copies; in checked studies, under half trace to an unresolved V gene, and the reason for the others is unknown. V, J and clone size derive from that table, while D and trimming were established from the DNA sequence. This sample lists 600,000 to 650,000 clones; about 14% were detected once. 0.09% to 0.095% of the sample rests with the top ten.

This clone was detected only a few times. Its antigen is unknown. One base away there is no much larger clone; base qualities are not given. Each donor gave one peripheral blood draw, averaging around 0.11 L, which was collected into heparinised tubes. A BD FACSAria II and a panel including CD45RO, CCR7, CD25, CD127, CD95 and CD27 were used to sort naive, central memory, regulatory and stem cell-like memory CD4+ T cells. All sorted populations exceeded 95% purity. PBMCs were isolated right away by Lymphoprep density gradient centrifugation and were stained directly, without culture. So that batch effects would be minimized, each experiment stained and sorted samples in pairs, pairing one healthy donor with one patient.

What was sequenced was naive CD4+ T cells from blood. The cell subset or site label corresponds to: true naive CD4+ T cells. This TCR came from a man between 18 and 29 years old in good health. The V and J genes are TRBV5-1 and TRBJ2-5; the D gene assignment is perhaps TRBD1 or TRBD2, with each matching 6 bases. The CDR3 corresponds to CASSLGRGTPYQETQYF. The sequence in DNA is TGCGCCAGCAGCTTGGGCCGGGGGACACCGTACCAAGAGACCCAGTACTTC.